This T cell receptor beta chain was captured by sequencing in a study of blood T cell repertoires in COVID-19. Looking at the study overall: Sample material is recorded as cDNA or gDNA derived from T cells, B-cell-depleted T cells, or PBMCs.

The method was immunoSEQ multiplex PCR; TCRdb's version includes in-frame clones alone and lacks a portion of them. The sample yields around 250,000 clones, around four fifths seen once. Per the germline V gene, CDR1 is SSHAT and CDR2 is FNYEAQ (reference sequence). This CDR3 spans 14 amino acids. Between the trimmed V and J ends, which lost 5 bases and 0 bases, there was a span of 8 bases. There are a few counts of this clone. The chain uses TRBV7-7 and TRBJ1-3; D not certain. The sequence was obtained from an older man with acute or convalescent COVID-19. Sequencing was done on a sample of peripheral blood. This CDR3 is CASSPHNSGNTIYF. DNA of the CDR3: TGTGCCAGCAGCCCACATAACTCTGGAAACACCATATATTTT.